These 6 T cell receptor beta chains were all obtained from the same sample, sequenced in a study of PD-L1 blockade in urothelial cancer. Generated by immunoSEQ multiplex PCR, the TCRdb table keeps only in-frame clones and is missing some. The sample consists of about 73,000 clones, roughly nine tenths of them appearing once. Sequenced material: PBMCs, taken around atezolizumab (anti-PD-L1) treatment. Receptors originate from a man aged 60-69 years with urothelial cancer.

This chain connects TRBV5-4 to TRBJ2-1; 8 positions agree with TRBD2. Germline CDR1 SGHNT, CDR2 YYREEE (reference sequence). The CDR3 has 15 amino acids. V shed 6 bases, J shed 9 bases, and the junction held 14 bases outside the gene matches. The CDR3: CASTPLGSGVGEQFF. The DNA of the CDR3 is TGTGCCAGCACTCCATTGGGTAGCGGGGTTGGTGAGCAGTTCTTC.

This chain uses TRBV19 with TRBJ1-4, with 8 nucleotides matching TRBD1. The trim removed 6 bases at V and 3 bases at J, leaving 6 bases unmatched. Germline loops: CDR1 LNHDA, CDR2 SQIVND (reference sequence). This CDR3 spans 15 amino acids. CDR3: CASRGQGASNEKLFF. CDR3 bases: TGTGCCAGTAGAGGACAGGGCGCATCTAATGAAAAACTGTTTTTT.

The J gene is TRBJ2-7, the V gene TRBV13, with D possibly matching TRBD2 (5 bases). The CDR3 loop spans 13 amino acids. V was shortened by 5 bases and J by 1 base, with 9 bases between the two germline ends. The germline gives CDR1 PRHDT, CDR2 FYEKMQ (reference sequence). CDR3: CASSITRSYEQYF. The CDR3 DNA sequence: TGTGCCAGCAGCATTACTAGGTCCTACGAGCAGTACTTC.

With regard to this clone: Germline is not matched at one junction end, which may reflect a read error. The V gene is TRBV4-1, the J gene TRBJ2-5, with a possible D match to TRBD1 (5 bases). The germline CDR1 and CDR2 sequences are MGHRA and YSYEKL. This CDR3 spans 15 amino acids. CDR3 in DNA: TGCGCCAGCAGCCAAGTCGGAAGGGGCCAAAAGACCCAGTACTTC. This codes for CASSQVGRGQKTQYF.

This sequence joins TRBV10-2 and TRBJ2-2; 12 nucleotides match TRBD2. Germline V lookup: CDR1 WSHSY, CDR2 SAAADI. V was pared by 2 bases and J by 4 bases, with 5 bases of the junction left unmatched. CDR3 size: 17 residues. This CDR3 is CASSEPQLAGGTGELFF. The DNA for the CDR3 is TGCGCCAGCAGTGAGCCTCAACTAGCGGGAGGCACCGGGGAGCTGTTTTTT.

The chain combines TRBV7-6 with TRBJ2-1; 14 bases fit TRBD2. The trim removed 3 bases at V and 6 bases at J, leaving 7 bases unmatched. This CDR3 is built from 17 residues. The germline V gene encodes CDR1 SGHVS and CDR2 FNYEAQ. Here the CDR3 reads CASSFRGLAGEGNEQFF. Here the CDR3 DNA reads TGTGCCAGCAGCTTTCGGGGACTAGCGGGAGAGGGCAATGAGCAGTTCTTC.